A single sample is the source of the 30 T cell receptor beta chains below, sequenced in a study of T-cell reconstitution after alpha-beta-depleted transplantation in children (dated by TCRdb to between 2015 and 2016). The library was generated by PCR. The sequencing machine was an Illumina HiSeq 2500. TCR libraries were prepared with molecular barcoding, using unique molecular identifiers to normalize TCRbeta repertoire quantification. Using fastp trimming at Q25 and MiXCR clonotype assembly, TCRdb reanalyzed the public sequencing data and kept in-frame beta chains. Identical CDR3 proteins give one entry, which carries the most common genes and DNA. This sample lists around 96,000 distinct CDR3 sequences; 12% were detected once. The ten largest account for about 14% of the sample. The source material was PBMCs from the stem cell graft donor, sampled from the stem cell graft. All receptors derive from a human donor who donated a stem cell graft to a child with inherited bone marrow failure.

Many counts were recorded for this clonotype. The J gene is TRBJ2-1, the V gene TRBV20-1, with 7 bases identical to TRBD2. V gave up 4 bases and J gave up 7 bases; unmatched junction bases: 7. From germline, CDR1 is DFQATT and CDR2 SNEGSKA (reference sequence). The CDR3 consists of 13 residues. CDR3 amino acids: CSAISGTWNEQFF. The CDR3 nucleotides read TGCAGTGCTATCAGCGGGACGTGGAATGAGCAGTTCTTC.

This clonotype has just a few counts. The chain links TRBV20-1 to TRBJ2-3; the match to TRBD2 covers 8 bases. The CDR3 sequence is 16 residues long. V shed 0 bases, J shed 2 bases, and the junction held 7 bases outside the gene matches. Germline CDR1 and CDR2: DFQATT and SNEGSKA (reference sequence). In DNA, the CDR3 is TGCAGTGCTAGAGATGATAGCGGGGAGACCACAGATACGCAGTATTTT. It yields the protein CSARDDSGETTDTQYF.

This clonotype was observed many times. CDR3 nucleotides: TGTGCCAGCAGTTTGGTCGGACCCGGGGAGCTGTTTTTT. This gives the protein CASSLVGPGELFF. The chain is built from TRBV27 and TRBJ2-2; D call uncertain. CDR3 length equals 13 residues. Trimming took off 3 bases at V and 6 bases at J, with 8 bases between the two ends. Per germline, CDR1 MNHEY and CDR2 SMNVEV (reference sequence).

The chain carries TRBV7-9 and TRBJ1-5; D ambiguous. The germline V gene encodes CDR1 SEHNR and CDR2 FQNEAQ (reference sequence). V lost 5 bases and J 7 bases, leaving 18 bases between the germline ends. This CDR3 is 15 amino acids long. CDR3 in DNA: TGTGCCAGCAGCCTCTCAGATCCGATCGGGCAGCCCCAGCATTTT. It yields the protein CASSLSDPIGQPQHF.

To note about this clonotype: One base away lies a much larger clone, so this may be a sequencing read error. The CDR3 region has the DNA TGTGCCAGCAGTGGGGGAACCGGGGACCTGTTTTTT. Protein: CASSGGTGDLFF. V is TRBV25-1 and J is TRBJ2-2; D possibly matches TRBD1 or TRBD2 (5 bases each). CDR3 length: 12 amino acids. Germline V gene sequence: CDR1 MGHDK, CDR2 SYGVNS.

Many counts were recorded for this clonotype. The chain links TRBV24-1 to TRBJ2-3, with D maybe TRBD1 (5 bases). The CDR3 extends over 15 amino acids. V was shortened by 5 bases and J by 6 bases, with 17 bases between the two germline ends. Per germline, CDR1 KGHDR and CDR2 SFDVKD. The CDR3 region has the DNA TGTGCCACCAGTGCCTCGACAGTAACCCGGGATACGCAGTATTTT. The encoded protein is CATSASTVTRDTQYF.

The J gene is TRBJ1-1, the V gene TRBV6-2 or TRBV6-3; D remains unclear. There are 12 residues in the CDR3. Germline V gene sequence: CDR1 MNHEY, CDR2 SVGEGT. V lost 3 bases to trimming and J lost 7 bases, with 9 bases between them. In DNA, the CDR3 is TGTGCCAGCAGTTATTTCGGCGATGAAGCTTTCTTT. This translates into CASSYFGDEAFF.

This clonotype came up many times. The chain links TRBV7-3 to TRBJ1-1; D gene ambiguous. The germline V gene encodes CDR1 SGHTA and CDR2 FQGTGA. The CDR3 is 15 amino acids. V lost 2 bases to trimming and J lost 1 base, with 11 bases between them. This CDR3 is CASSLAGRPNTEAFF. CDR3 sequence (DNA): TGTGCCAGCAGCTTAGCCGGCCGTCCGAACACTGAAGCTTTCTTT.

This clonotype came up many times. V is TRBV5-1 and J is TRBJ2-6; unclear D gene. The CDR3 length is 15 residues. Trimming pared 0 bases from V and 1 base from J, leaving 5 bases between. CDR1 and CDR2 from the germline V gene are SGHRS and YFSETQ. CDR3 sequence: CASSLEGSGANVLTF. The CDR3 bases are TGCGCCAGCAGCTTGGAAGGGTCTGGGGCCAACGTCCTGACTTTC.

This clonotype was detected many times. The chain recombines TRBV29-1 with TRBJ2-3; the D is unclear. Trimming left V 3 bases short and J 1 base short, with 2 bases between. This CDR3 has 11 amino acids. CDR1 is SQVTM and CDR2 is ANQGSEA in the germline V gene. The CDR3 coding sequence is TGCAGCGTTGAGGGCACAGATACGCAGTATTTT. Translating it yields CSVEGTDTQYF.

The V gene is TRBV2, the J gene TRBJ2-2, with D possibly matching TRBD2 (7 bases). This CDR3 comprises 14 residues. Trimming took 7 bases from V and 5 from J, leaving 14 bases between them. The germline CDR1 and CDR2 sequences are SNHLY and FYNNEI. The CDR3 loop is CASKGGPQTGELFF. The CDR3 DNA follows: TGTGCCAGCAAGGGGGGGCCGCAGACCGGGGAGCTGTTTTTT.

This clonotype showed up many times. The CDR3 DNA is TGTGCCAGCAACCGAGCGGGGGGCTACAATGAGCAGTTCTTC. It translates to CASNRAGGYNEQFF. The rearrangement links TRBV9 to TRBJ2-1; 9 bases line up with TRBD2. CDR1 is SGDLS, CDR2 YYNGEE, per germline. J was trimmed by 3 bases and V by 6 bases; bases with no gene match: 4. This CDR3 has 14 residues.

Ten or more counts support this clonotype. The gene calls are TRBV27 and TRBJ2-1; D call uncertain. V lost 2 bases and J lost 8, with 10 bases in between. Germline assignment: CDR1 MNHEY and CDR2 SMNVEV (reference sequence). The CDR3 loop spans 13 amino acids. CDR3 sequence: CASSLRRSHEQFF. CDR3 coding DNA: TGTGCCAGCAGTTTACGCCGTTCGCATGAGCAGTTCTTC.

This clonotype was counted at least ten times. The chain is built from TRBV5-1 and TRBJ2-2; D possibly corresponds to TRBD1 (5 bases). Trimming cost V 4 bases and J 4 bases, with 11 bases left between them. This CDR3 has 14 amino acids. Germline assignment: CDR1 SGHRS and CDR2 YFSETQ. CDR3 DNA sequence: TGCGCCAGCAGCCCTGGGGCCCCCACCGGGGAGCTGTTTTTT. Its protein is CASSPGAPTGELFF.

The chain couples TRBV29-1 to TRBJ2-1, with 15 bases identical to TRBD2. CDR3 length equals 18 residues. Germline V gives CDR1 SQVTM, CDR2 ANQGSEA. The ends lost 2 bases at V and 3 bases at J; junction bases unmatched: 8. CDR3 in DNA: TGCAGCGTTGAATTCATGCCGGGACTAGCGGGGGGCTACAATGAGCAGTTCTTC. It translates to CSVEFMPGLAGGYNEQFF.

V gene TRBV19 combines with J gene TRBJ1-5; 10 bases match TRBD1. The CDR3 covers 19 residues. J lost 0 bases, V lost 2 bases, and 10 bases had no gene match. From germline, CDR1 is LNHDA and CDR2 SQIVND (reference sequence). The DNA of the CDR3 is TGTGCCAGTAGTATAAGGAGGGACAGGGGAAACAATAGCAATCAGCCCCAGCATTTT. Translating gives CASSIRRDRGNNSNQPQHF.

There are many counts of this clonotype. CDR3 loop: CASSLEVREQYF. The CDR3 bases are TGTGCCAGCAGCTTAGAAGTGAGGGAGCAGTACTTC. The genes are TRBV7-9 and TRBJ2-7, with D unresolved. The V gene lost 1 base and the J gene lost 7 bases, with 8 bases spanning the gap. The germline gives CDR1 SEHNR, CDR2 FQNEAQ (reference sequence). The CDR3 is 12 amino acids.

This sequence joins TRBV18 and TRBJ2-7; 8 bases fit TRBD1. CDR1 KGHSH and CDR2 LQKENI come from the germline V gene. The V and J ends lost 2 bases and 5 bases, in that order; junction bases with no gene match: 8. This CDR3 has 15 residues. CDR3 amino acids: CASSPTRTGSHEQYF. CDR3 in DNA: TGTGCCAGCTCACCAACGAGGACAGGGTCGCACGAGCAGTACTTC.

The count of this clonotype is one. V and J are TRBV27 and TRBJ2-7, with 7 bases that match TRBD1. Germline V gives CDR1 MNHEY, CDR2 SMNVEV (reference sequence). This CDR3 region has 15 residues. V shed 2 bases and J 0 bases; nucleotides not matched to a gene: 4. In DNA form, the CDR3 reads TGTGCCAGCAGTTTAAAGGGGGCCCTCTCCTACGAGCAGTACTTC. Translated: CASSLKGALSYEQYF.

In this sample, this clonotype turned up many times. The gene calls are TRBV10-3 and TRBJ1-5; the D gene is possibly TRBD1 (5 bases). Germline lookup yields CDR1 ENHRY and CDR2 SYGVKD. V was clipped by 9 bases and J by 5 bases, with 14 bases between them. The CDR3 is 13 amino acids. This CDR3 reads CAMRGDPDQPQHF. Here the CDR3 DNA reads TGTGCCATGAGGGGTGACCCCGATCAGCCCCAGCATTTT.

This clonotype was detected ten times or more. V gene TRBV27 combines with J gene TRBJ1-4; D uncertain. Deletions cut 6 bases from V and 8 bases from J, with 19 bases between. The CDR3 totals 15 residues. Per germline, CDR1 MNHEY and CDR2 SMNVEV (reference sequence). The CDR3 DNA follows: TGTGCCAGCAGCCTCCGTCCGTACCCCAGAGAAAAACTGTTTTTT. Translating gives CASSLRPYPREKLFF. Full variable domain (missing parts from reference TRBV27 and TRBJ1-4): EAQVTQNPRYLITVTGKKLTVTCSQNMNHEYMSWYRQDPGLGLRQIYYSMNVEVTDKGDVPEGYKVSRKEKRNFPLILESPSPNQTSLYFCASSLRPYPREKLFFGSGTQLSVL.

V is TRBV23-1 and J is TRBJ1-1; tentatively, D is TRBD1 (6 bases). TRBV23-1 is sorted into the ORF group, with uncertain function. The CDR3 consists of 19 residues. The ends were cut back, 9 bases at V and 0 bases at J, with 29 bases in the middle. The CDR3, as DNA: TGCGCCAGTCCTTTAGTCGGGGGGCCCTTCGTTACGATGAACACTGAAGCTTTCTTT. It is translated as CASPLVGGPFVTMNTEAFF.

This clonotype was picked up a small number of times. The rearrangement joins TRBV7-2 to TRBJ2-1, with 9 bases aligning to TRBD2. Losses at the gene ends were 5 bases for V and 5 bases for J; bases not matched to a gene: 10. Germline assignment: CDR1 SGHTA and CDR2 FQGNSA. CDR3 size: 16 residues. CDR3 bases: TGTGCCAGCAGCGTTAGCGGGAGAGGGGGACACAATGAGCAGTTCTTC. Residues: CASSVSGRGGHNEQFF.

This clonotype was counted a few times. The V and J genes are TRBV5-5 and TRBJ2-1; tentative D call: TRBD2 (5 bases). Trimming removed 4 bases at V and 6 bases at J, with 14 bases between. Per the germline V gene, CDR1 is SGHKS and CDR2 is YYEKEE (reference sequence). This CDR3 has 14 amino acids. Here the CDR3 reads CASSRSWRANEQFF. The CDR3 coding sequence is TGTGCCAGCAGCCGTTCTTGGCGGGCCAATGAGCAGTTCTTC.

This clonotype was picked up many times. CDR3 protein: CAIRGVGTDTQYF. CDR3 DNA: TGTGCCATCAGGGGGGTGGGAACAGATACGCAGTATTTT. The chain links TRBV10-3 to TRBJ2-3; D possibly uses TRBD1 or TRBD2 (5 bases each). The V end lost 6 bases, the J end lost 3 bases, and 10 bases lay between the germline ends. CDR1 and CDR2 from the germline V gene are ENHRY and SYGVKD. The CDR3 is made up of 13 amino acids.

This clonotype was picked up many times. This chain uses TRBV7-2 with TRBJ2-7; D might be TRBD2 (6 bases). This CDR3 spans 15 amino acids. V dropped 4 bases and J dropped 5 bases, with 18 bases sitting between them. CDR1 SGHTA and CDR2 FQGNSA come from the germline V gene. The CDR3 loop reads CASSSPRDSLHEQYF. CDR3 DNA: TGTGCCAGCAGCTCCCCCAGGGACTCCCTCCACGAGCAGTACTTC.

This clonotype was detected many times. This sequence joins TRBV27 and TRBJ1-5, with 9 bases that match TRBD1. V lost 3 bases and J lost 7; bases outside the gene matches: 4. Per the germline V gene, CDR1 is MNHEY and CDR2 is SMNVEV (reference sequence). This CDR3 is built from 14 residues. CDR3 in DNA: TGTGCCAGCAGTTTCGGGACAGGGAGACAGCCCCAGCATTTT. Translating it yields CASSFGTGRQPQHF.

The sample holds many counts of this clonotype. This chain uses TRBV29-1 with TRBJ2-1; 10 bases agree with TRBD1. The trim removed 3 bases at V and 6 bases at J, leaving 5 bases unmatched. Germline loops: CDR1 SQVTM, CDR2 ANQGSEA. This CDR3 has 14 residues. The CDR3 region has the DNA TGCAGCGTTGAGACAGGGGGCGATTTCAATGAGCAGTTCTTC. The encoded protein is CSVETGGDFNEQFF.

V gene TRBV7-6 combines with J gene TRBJ2-7; D unresolved. V was clipped by 0 bases and J by 0 bases, with 6 bases between them. CDR3 size: 14 residues. Germline V CDR1 and CDR2: SGHVS, FNYEAQ. The CDR3 loop is CASSLAGPSYEQYF. The CDR3 DNA reads as TGTGCCAGCAGCTTAGCTGGGCCCTCCTACGAGCAGTACTTC.

Many counts were recorded for this clonotype. The gene calls are TRBV5-6 and TRBJ2-7; D may be TRBD2 (6 bases). The CDR3 is 13 amino acids. V was trimmed by 6 bases and J by 2 bases, leaving 12 bases between them. Germline CDR1 SGHDT, CDR2 YYEEEE. CDR3 nucleotide sequence: TGTGCCAGCACCCTGGGGGGTACCTACGAGCAGTACTTC. This encodes CASTLGGTYEQYF.